Only a few counts were recorded for the clone carrying this T cell receptor (beta chain). Germline CDR1 is LNHDA and CDR2 is SQIVND (reference sequence). The V gene lost 6 bases and the J gene lost 1 base, with 15 bases spanning the gap. The CDR3 has 15 amino acids. These data are taken from a study of blood T cell repertoires in COVID-19. How the authors handled the data: Amplification of reference gene primers provided the estimated nucleated cell counts. The table came from immunoSEQ multiplex PCR; TCRdb's copy has only in-frame clones and leaves some out. V and J calls and clone size are as listed in that table; D and trimming were resolved from the DNA. In the table there are roughly 250,000 clones, approximately 85% of which are singletons.

This clonotype was sampled from a human donor with COVID-19, enrolled during active disease. The donor label of this sample is uncertain. The chain is built from TRBV19 and TRBJ1-1; TRBD1 is a possible D gene (6 bases). Sequences were obtained from peripheral blood. This chain's CDR3 is CASRHDRTSNTEAFF. The CDR3 coding sequence is TGTGCCAGTAGGCATGACAGGACATCGAACACTGAAGCTTTCTTT. The variable domain in full, with the rest retrieved from reference TRBV19 and TRBJ1-1, is DGGITQSPKYLFRKEGQNVTLSCEQNLNHDAMYWYRQDPGQGLRLIYYSQIVNDFQKGDIAEGYSVSREKKESFPLTVTSAQKNPTAFYLCASRHDRTSNTEAFFGQGTRLTVV.